Each of the 7 T cell receptor beta chains below was sequenced from the same sample in a study of PD-1 blockade in classical Hodgkin lymphoma. After autologous stem cell transplantation all patients relapsed, and prior brentuximab vedotin exposure differed between cohorts. It was by magnetic negative selection that CD4+ T cells were purified from thawed PBMCs. This table comes from immunoSEQ multiplex PCR, and its TCRdb copy is limited to in-frame clones, with some not included. The table lists roughly 3,900 clones, about 79% of them singletons. Here the sequenced sample was CD4+ T cells from blood, taken at baseline. Receptors originate from a human donor with classical Hodgkin lymphoma.

The chain recombines TRBV18 with TRBJ2-2; 10 bases agree with TRBD1. The germline gives CDR1 KGHSH, CDR2 LQKENI. The CDR3 extends over 15 amino acids. V was pared by 8 bases and J by 4 bases, with 7 bases of the junction left unmatched. CDR3 nucleotides: TGTGCCAGCAATCCGGGACAGGGGTTCACCGGGGAGCTGTTTTTT. Its translation is CASNPGQGFTGELFF. Supplemented by reference TRBV18 and TRBJ2-2, the full variable domain reads NAGVMQNPRHLVRRRGQEARLRCSPMKGHSHVYWYRQLPEEGLKFMVYLQKENIIDESGMPKERFSAEFPKEGPSILRIQQVVRGDSAAYFCASNPGQGFTGELFFGEGSRLTVL.

V is TRBV7-9 and J is TRBJ2-2; 7 positions match TRBD1. CDR3 size: 15 residues. Losses at the gene ends were 8 bases for V and 3 bases for J; bases not matched to a gene: 9. Germline CDR1 is SEHNR and CDR2 is FQNEAQ (reference sequence). The CDR3 is CASSDPQGDTGELFF. CDR3 DNA: TGTGCCAGCTCGGACCCCCAGGGGGACACCGGGGAGCTGTTTTTT.

This clone showed up just once. Other nucleotide sequences from this sample produce the same CDR3. This chain uses TRBV28 with TRBJ1-5; 7 bases map to TRBD1. The CDR3 is made up of 15 amino acids. The trim removed 6 bases at V and 0 bases at J, leaving 5 bases unmatched. Germline V gene lookup returns CDR1 MDHEN and CDR2 SYDVKM. The CDR3 reads CASRPGQTSNQPQHF. CDR3 sequence (DNA): TGTGCCAGCAGGCCGGGACAGACTAGCAATCAGCCCCAGCATTTT.

The J gene is TRBJ1-1, the V gene TRBV15; no reliable D call. Germline values: CDR1 LNHNV, CDR2 YYDKDF (reference sequence). The CDR3 is 15 amino acids. V was clipped by 0 bases and J by 3 bases, with 11 bases between them. The CDR3 sequence: CATSREALWDTEAFF. In DNA form, the CDR3 reads TGTGCCACCAGCAGAGAGGCCCTCTGGGACACTGAAGCTTTCTTT.

The J gene is TRBJ1-3, the V gene TRBV10-3; the D is unclear. Trimming shortened V by 6 bases and J by 4 bases, and 13 bases separated the two germline ends. CDR1 is ENHRY and CDR2 is SYGVKD in the germline V gene. CDR3 length equals 14 residues. The CDR3 sequence is CAISPFPQGNTIYF. The CDR3 nucleotides read TGTGCCATCAGCCCCTTTCCACAGGGAAACACCATATATTTT.

The genes are TRBV27 and TRBJ1-2; D might be TRBD1 (6 bases). Germline V gene lookup returns CDR1 MNHEY and CDR2 SMNVEV (reference sequence). V lost 2 bases to trimming and J lost 8 bases, with 18 bases between them. The CDR3 totals 15 residues. This CDR3 reads CASSLRTGSWWGYTF. For the CDR3, the DNA is TGTGCCAGCAGTTTACGAACAGGGAGCTGGTGGGGCTACACCTTC.

The chain couples TRBV5-6 to TRBJ1-6, with D possibly being TRBD1 (5 bases). The germline gives CDR1 SGHDT, CDR2 YYEEEE. This CDR3 contains 14 residues. Trimming stripped 2 bases from V and 9 bases from J, with 12 bases between. The CDR3: CASSLNRRGSPLHF. In nucleotides, the CDR3 is TGTGCCAGCAGCTTAAACAGGAGGGGTTCACCCCTCCACTTT.